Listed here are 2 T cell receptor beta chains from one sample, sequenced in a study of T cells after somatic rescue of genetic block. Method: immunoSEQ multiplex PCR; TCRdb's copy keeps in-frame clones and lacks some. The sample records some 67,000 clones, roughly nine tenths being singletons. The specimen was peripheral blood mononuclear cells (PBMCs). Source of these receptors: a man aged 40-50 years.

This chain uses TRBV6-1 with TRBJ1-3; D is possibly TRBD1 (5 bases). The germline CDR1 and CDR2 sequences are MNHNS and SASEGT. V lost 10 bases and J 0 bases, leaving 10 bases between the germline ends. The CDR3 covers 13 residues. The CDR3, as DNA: TGTGCCATGGGGGGGACCTCTGGAAACACCATATATTTT. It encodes CAMGGTSGNTIYF.

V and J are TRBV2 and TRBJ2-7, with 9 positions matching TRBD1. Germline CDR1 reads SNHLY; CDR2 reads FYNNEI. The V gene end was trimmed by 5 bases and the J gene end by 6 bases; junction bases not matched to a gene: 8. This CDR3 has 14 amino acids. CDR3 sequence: CASSSGQGNSEQYF. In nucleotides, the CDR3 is TGTGCCAGCAGTTCGGGACAGGGCAACAGCGAGCAGTACTTC. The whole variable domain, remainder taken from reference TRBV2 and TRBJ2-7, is EPEVTQTPSHQVTQMGQEVILRCVPISNHLYFYWYRQILGQKVEFLVSFYNNEISEKSEIFDDQFSVERPDGSNFTLKIRSTKLEDSAMYFCASSSGQGNSEQYFGPGTRLTVT.